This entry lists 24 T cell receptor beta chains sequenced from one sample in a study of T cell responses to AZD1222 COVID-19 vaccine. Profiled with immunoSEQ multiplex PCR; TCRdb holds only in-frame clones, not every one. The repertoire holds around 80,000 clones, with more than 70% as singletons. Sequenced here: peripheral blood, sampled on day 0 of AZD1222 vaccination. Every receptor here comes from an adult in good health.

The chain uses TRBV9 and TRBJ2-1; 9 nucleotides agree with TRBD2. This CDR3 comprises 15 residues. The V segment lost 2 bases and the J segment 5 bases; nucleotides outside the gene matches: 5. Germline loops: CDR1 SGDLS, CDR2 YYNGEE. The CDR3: CASSVSGSVHNEQFF. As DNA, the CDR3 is TGTGCCAGCAGCGTTAGCGGGAGTGTCCACAATGAGCAGTTCTTC.

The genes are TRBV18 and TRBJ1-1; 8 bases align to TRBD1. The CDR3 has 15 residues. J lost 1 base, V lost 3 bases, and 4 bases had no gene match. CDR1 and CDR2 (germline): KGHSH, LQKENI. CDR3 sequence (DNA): TGTGCCAGCTCACCCACAGGGGGAAGGAACACTGAAGCTTTCTTT. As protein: CASSPTGGRNTEAFF.

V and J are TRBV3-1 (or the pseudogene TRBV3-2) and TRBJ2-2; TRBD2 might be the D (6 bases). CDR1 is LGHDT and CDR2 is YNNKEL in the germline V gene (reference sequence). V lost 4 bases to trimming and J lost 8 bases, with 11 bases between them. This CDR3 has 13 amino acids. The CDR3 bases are TGTGCCAGCAGCCGATCGGGAGAAGGGGAGCTGTTTTTT. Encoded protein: CASSRSGEGELFF.

This CDR3 is CASSSTAYEQYF. Written as DNA, the CDR3 is TGTGCCAGCAGCTCCACCGCCTACGAGCAGTACTTC. This chain links TRBV7-2 with TRBJ2-7, with unresolved D. This CDR3 has 12 residues. With 4 bases removed from V and 2 bases from J, the gap between germline ends came to 6 bases. The germline V gene encodes CDR1 SGHTA and CDR2 FQGNSA.

The CDR3 reads CASRRGLAGATDTQYF. Here the CDR3 DNA reads TGTGCCAGCAGGAGAGGGCTAGCGGGAGCGACAGATACGCAGTATTTT. V usage is TRBV27 and J usage is TRBJ2-3; 10 positions match TRBD2. The V gene end was trimmed by 6 bases and the J gene end by 3 bases; junction bases not matched to a gene: 9. This CDR3 comprises 16 residues. The germline CDR1 and CDR2 sequences are MNHEY and SMNVEV (reference sequence).

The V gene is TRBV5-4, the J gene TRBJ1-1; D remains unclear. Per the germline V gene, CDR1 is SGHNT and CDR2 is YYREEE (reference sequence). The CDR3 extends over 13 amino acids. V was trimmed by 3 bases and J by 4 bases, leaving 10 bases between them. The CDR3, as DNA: TGTGCCAGCAGCTCGGTGGGCAGCACTGAAGCTTTCTTT. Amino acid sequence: CASSSVGSTEAFF.

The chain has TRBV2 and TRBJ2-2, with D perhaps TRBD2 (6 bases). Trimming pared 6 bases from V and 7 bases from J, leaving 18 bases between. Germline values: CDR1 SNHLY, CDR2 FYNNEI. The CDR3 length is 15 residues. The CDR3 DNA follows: TGTGCCAGCAGCGCCAAGGAGGGGTGGAACGGGGAGCTGTTTTTT. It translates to CASSAKEGWNGELFF.

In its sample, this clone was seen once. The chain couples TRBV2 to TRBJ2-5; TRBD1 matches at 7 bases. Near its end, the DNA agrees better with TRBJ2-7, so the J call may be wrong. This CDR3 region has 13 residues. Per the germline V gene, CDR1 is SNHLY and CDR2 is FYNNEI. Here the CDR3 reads CASNRDSIYEQYF. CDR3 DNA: TGTGCCAGCAATAGGGACAGTATTTACGAGCAGTACTTC.

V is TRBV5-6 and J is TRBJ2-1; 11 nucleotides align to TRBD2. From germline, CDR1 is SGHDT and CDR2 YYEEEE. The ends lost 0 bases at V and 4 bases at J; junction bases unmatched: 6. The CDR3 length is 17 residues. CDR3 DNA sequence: TGTGCCAGCAGCTTGGGACTAGCGGGAAATAAATACAATGAGCAGTTCTTC. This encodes CASSLGLAGNKYNEQFF.

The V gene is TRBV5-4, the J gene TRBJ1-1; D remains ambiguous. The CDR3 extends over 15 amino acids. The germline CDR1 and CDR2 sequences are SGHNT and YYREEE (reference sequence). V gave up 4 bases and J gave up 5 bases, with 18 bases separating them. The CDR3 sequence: CASSPPLGASTEAFF. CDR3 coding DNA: TGTGCCAGCAGCCCCCCCCTTGGAGCCTCTACTGAAGCTTTCTTT.

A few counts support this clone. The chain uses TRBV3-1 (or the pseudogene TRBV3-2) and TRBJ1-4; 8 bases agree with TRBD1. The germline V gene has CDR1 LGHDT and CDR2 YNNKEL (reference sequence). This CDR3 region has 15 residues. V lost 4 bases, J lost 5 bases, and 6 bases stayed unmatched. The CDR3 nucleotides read TGTGCCAGCAGCCCCCTGACAGGGGCAAATGAAAAACTGTTTTTT. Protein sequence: CASSPLTGANEKLFF.

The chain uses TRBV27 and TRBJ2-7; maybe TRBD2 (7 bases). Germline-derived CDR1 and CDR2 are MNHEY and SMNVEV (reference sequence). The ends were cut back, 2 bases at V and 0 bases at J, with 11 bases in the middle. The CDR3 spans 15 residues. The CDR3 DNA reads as TGTGCCAGCAGTTTAAAGGGGGGGGCCTCCTACGAGCAGTACTTC. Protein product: CASSLKGGASYEQYF.

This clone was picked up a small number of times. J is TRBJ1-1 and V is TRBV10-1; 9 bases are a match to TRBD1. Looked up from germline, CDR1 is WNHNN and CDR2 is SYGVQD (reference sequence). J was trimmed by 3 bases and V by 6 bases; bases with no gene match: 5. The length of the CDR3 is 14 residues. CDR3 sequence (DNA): TGCGCCAGCAGCCGGACAGGGGAGGACACTGAAGCTTTCTTT. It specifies CASSRTGEDTEAFF.

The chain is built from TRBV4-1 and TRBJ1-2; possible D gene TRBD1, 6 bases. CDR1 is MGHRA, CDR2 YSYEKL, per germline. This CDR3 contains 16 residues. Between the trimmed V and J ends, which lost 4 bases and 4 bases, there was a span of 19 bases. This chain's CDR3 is CASSLPGTLDPYGYTF. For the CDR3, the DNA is TGCGCCAGCAGCCTGCCCGGGACACTAGATCCCTATGGCTACACCTTC.

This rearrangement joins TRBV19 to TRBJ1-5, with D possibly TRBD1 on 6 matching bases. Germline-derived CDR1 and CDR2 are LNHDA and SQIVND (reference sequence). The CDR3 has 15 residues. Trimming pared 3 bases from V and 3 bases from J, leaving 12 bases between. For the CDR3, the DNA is TGTGCCAGTAGTATTTTGGACAGAATCAATCAGCCCCAGCATTTT. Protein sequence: CASSILDRINQPQHF.

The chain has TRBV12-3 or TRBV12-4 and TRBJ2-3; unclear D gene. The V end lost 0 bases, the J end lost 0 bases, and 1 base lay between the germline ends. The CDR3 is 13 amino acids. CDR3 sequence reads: CASSLASTDTQYF. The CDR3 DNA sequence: TGTGCCAGCAGTTTAGCTAGCACAGATACGCAGTATTTT.

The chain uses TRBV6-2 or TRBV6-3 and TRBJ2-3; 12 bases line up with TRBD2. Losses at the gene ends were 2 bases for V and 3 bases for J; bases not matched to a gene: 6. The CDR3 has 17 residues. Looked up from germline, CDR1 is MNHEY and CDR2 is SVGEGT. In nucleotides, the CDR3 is TGTGCCAGCAGTTACCCTAGCGGGGGGGGCCAAACAGATACGCAGTATTTT. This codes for CASSYPSGGGQTDTQYF.

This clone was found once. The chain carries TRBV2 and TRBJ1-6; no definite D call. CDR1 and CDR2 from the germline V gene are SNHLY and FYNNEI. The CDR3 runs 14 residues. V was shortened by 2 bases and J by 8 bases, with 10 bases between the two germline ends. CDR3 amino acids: CASSELGRDSPLHF. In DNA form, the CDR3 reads TGTGCCAGCAGTGAACTAGGGAGAGATTCACCCCTCCACTTT.

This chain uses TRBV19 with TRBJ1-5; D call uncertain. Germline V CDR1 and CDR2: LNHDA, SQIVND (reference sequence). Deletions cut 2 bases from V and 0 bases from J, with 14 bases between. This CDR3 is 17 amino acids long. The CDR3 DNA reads TGTGCCAGTAGTATAAGCCCGGCAGCCTATAGCAATCAGCCCCAGCATTTT. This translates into CASSISPAAYSNQPQHF.

CDR3 sequence reads: CASSGTGDNQPQHF. Here the CDR3 DNA reads TGTGCCAGCAGTGGAACAGGGGATAATCAGCCCCAGCATTTT. The chain has TRBV2 and TRBJ1-5; TRBD1 aligns across 7 bases. CDR1 is SNHLY and CDR2 is FYNNEI in the germline V gene. This CDR3 contains 14 residues. With V trimmed by 4 bases and J by 4 bases, 4 bases remained unmatched.

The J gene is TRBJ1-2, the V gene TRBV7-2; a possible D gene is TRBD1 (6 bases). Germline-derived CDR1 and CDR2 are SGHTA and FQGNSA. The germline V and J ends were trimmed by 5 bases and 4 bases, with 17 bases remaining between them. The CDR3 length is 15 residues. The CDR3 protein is CASSHRDISLYGYTF. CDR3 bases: TGTGCCAGCAGCCACCGGGACATATCCCTCTATGGCTACACCTTC.

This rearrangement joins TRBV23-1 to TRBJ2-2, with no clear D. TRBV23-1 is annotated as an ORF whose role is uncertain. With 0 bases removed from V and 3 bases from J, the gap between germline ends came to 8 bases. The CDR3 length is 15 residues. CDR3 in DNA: TGCGCCAGCAGTCAATCGGAGCCCTACACCGGGGAGCTGTTTTTT. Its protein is CASSQSEPYTGELFF.

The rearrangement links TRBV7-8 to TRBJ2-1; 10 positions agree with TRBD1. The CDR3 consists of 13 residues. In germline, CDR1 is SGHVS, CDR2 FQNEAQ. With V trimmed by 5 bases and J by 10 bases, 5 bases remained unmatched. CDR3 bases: TGTGCCAGCAGCACTAGGACAGGGGGGGAGCAGTTCTTC. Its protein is CASSTRTGGEQFF.

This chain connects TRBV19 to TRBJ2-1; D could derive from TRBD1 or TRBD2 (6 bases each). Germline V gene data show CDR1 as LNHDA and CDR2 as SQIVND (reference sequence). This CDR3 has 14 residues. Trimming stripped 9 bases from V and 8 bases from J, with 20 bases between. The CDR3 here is CASRLFSGAHEQFF. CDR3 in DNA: TGTGCCAGCAGGCTATTCTCGGGGGCGCATGAGCAGTTCTTC. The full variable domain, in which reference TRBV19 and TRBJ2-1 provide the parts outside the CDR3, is DGGITQSPKYLFRKEGQNVTLSCEQNLNHDAMYWYRQDPGQGLRLIYYSQIVNDFQKGDIAEGYSVSREKKESFPLTVTSAQKNPTAFYLCASRLFSGAHEQFFGPGTRLTVL.